This T cell receptor (beta chain) is from a study of technical replicates of blood from a few donors. Some clones are missing from TCRdb's copy, which holds only in-frame ones; the method was immunoSEQ multiplex PCR. The sample yields around 80,000 clones, 89% seen once. Sequenced input: T cells isolated from PBMCs. The TCR was taken from a human donor in good health.

CDR3 region: CASSSWEDTEAFF. The CDR3 DNA reads TGTGCCAGCAGTTCCTGGGAGGACACTGAAGCTTTCTTT. The chain has TRBV11-2 and TRBJ1-1; D unclear. V lost 6 bases and J lost 3, with 11 bases in between. Germline V gene sequence: CDR1 SGHAT, CDR2 FQNNGV. The CDR3 contains 13 residues.